This is a list of T cell receptor beta chains from one sample in a study of OX40 agonist ivuxolimab in advanced cancers. The protocol was immunoSEQ multiplex PCR, while the TCRdb copy is restricted to in-frame clones and leaves out a portion. The sample includes roughly 80,000 clones, 85% seen only once; the top ten take 0.6% to 0.8%. The sequencing here drew on CD4+ or CD8+ T cells sorted from blood, taken in a trial of the OX40 agonist ivuxolimab. The receptor set was obtained from an adult with an advanced solid tumor such as melanoma, head and neck, liver or kidney cancer. Both conserved end residues are part of each CDR3. Rows may omit the clone size; those that give it use once, few, many or a size class.

size: once; V: TRBV5-8; CDR3: CASSDLAGAAVAQYF
size: .; V: TRBV5-8; CDR3: CASSSYGQGAYEQYF
size: .; V: TRBV7-2; CDR3: CASSQANYGYTF
size: few; V: TRBV18; CDR3: CASSLPGVEAYEQYF
size: .; V: TRBV7-9; CDR3: CASSYGLAGGPSTDTQYF
size: .; V: TRBV5-1; CDR3: CASSQIGTGGGYGYTF
size: .; V: TRBV18; CDR3: CASSPSGSLSYEQYF
size: .; V: TRBV7-2; CDR3: CASSPGGTIETQYF
size: .; V: TRBV2; CDR3: CASSGQITDTQYF
size: .; V: TRBV6-4; CDR3: CASSDYLREKGNSPLHF
size: .; V: TRBV30; CDR3: CAWSTGQLANEKLFF
size: .; V: TRBV18; CDR3: CASSSGLAGAKNSYEQYF
size: .; V: TRBV27; CDR3: CASTGWASGGATDTQYF
size: .; V: TRBV19; CDR3: CASTPLVGDRDNYGYTF
size: .; V: TRBV29-1; CDR3: CSVAWGNTEAFF
size: .; V: TRBV5-4; CDR3: CASSSALLRGGGEQYF
size: .; V: TRBV5-1; CDR3: CASRQGYTDTQYF
size: .; V: TRBV9; CDR3: CASSALGEAYNEQFF
size: .; V: TRBV5-4; CDR3: CASSPPGQPFSGANVLTF
size: .; V: TRBV18; CDR3: CASSPQGDTEAFF
size: .; V: TRBV27; CDR3: CASSLPGTAGTGELFF
size: .; V: TRBV5-1; CDR3: CASSAAPGQGFNEQYF
size: .; V: TRBV6-5; CDR3: CASSSPGQAGGYGYTF
size: few; V: TRBV4-3; CDR3: CASSRDWKETQYF
size: .; V: TRBV14; CDR3: CASSPRMNTEAFF
size: .; V: TRBV18; CDR3: CASSSEAGGRTEAFF
size: .; V: TRBV7-7; CDR3: CASSSKRGSTDTQYF
size: .; V: TRBV18; CDR3: CASSPPSRGEEQYF
size: .; V: TRBV7-2; CDR3: CASSPVGQLNQPQHF
size: .; V: TRBV7-8; CDR3: CASSHEGQGQETQYF
size: .; V: TRBV27; CDR3: CASSVSQVNSPLHF
size: .; V: TRBV7-6; CDR3: CASSSGQLTSGNTIYF
size: many; V: TRBV30; CDR3: CAWADQSNQPQHF
size: .; V: TRBV5-4; CDR3: CASSPGGTGQETQYF
size: .; V: TRBV27; CDR3: CASSLNFNQPQHF
size: .; V: TRBV9; CDR3: CASSAIRGEVYF
size: .; V: TRBV5-1; CDR3: CASSFGQSSGNTIYF
size: .; V: TRBV7-9; CDR3: CASSSDRVGNSPLHF
size: .; V: TRBV2; CDR3: CASSGHGSANTGELFF
size: .; V: TRBV18; CDR3: CASSPPSGAGTEAFF
size: .; V: TRBV14; CDR3: CASSSGAGALGYGYTF
size: .; V: TRBV4-2; CDR3: CASSQDWPGRPYEQYF
size: .; V: TRBV6-1; CDR3: CASSEALRESYTF
size: once; V: TRBV7-9; CDR3: CASSLGGTGTIYGYTF